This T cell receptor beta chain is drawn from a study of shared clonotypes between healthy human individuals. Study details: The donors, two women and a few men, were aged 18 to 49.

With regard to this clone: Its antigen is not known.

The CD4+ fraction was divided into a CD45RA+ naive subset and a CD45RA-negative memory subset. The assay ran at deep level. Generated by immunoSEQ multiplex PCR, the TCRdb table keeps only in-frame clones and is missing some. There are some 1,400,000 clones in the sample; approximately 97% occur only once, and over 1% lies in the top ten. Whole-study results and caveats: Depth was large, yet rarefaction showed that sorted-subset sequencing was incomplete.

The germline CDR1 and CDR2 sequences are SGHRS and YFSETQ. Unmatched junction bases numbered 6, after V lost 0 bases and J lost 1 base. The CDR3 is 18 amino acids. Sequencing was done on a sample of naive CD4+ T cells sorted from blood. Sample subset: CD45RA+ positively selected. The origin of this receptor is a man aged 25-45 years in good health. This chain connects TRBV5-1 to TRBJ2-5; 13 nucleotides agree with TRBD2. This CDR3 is CASSLAGLAGVIQETQYF. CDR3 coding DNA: TGCGCCAGCAGCTTGGCCGGACTAGCGGGAGTGATCCAAGAGACCCAGTACTTC.